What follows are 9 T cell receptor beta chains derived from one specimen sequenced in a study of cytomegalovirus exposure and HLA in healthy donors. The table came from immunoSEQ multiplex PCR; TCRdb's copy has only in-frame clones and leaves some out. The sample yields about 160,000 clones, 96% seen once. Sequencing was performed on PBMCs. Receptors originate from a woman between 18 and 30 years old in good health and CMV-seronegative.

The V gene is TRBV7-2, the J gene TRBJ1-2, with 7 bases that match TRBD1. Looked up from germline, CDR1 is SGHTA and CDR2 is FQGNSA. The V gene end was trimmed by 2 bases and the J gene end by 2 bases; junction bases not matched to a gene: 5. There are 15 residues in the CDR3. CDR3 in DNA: TGTGCCAGCAGCTTACGTCCGACAGGGAACTATGGCTACACCTTC. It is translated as CASSLRPTGNYGYTF.

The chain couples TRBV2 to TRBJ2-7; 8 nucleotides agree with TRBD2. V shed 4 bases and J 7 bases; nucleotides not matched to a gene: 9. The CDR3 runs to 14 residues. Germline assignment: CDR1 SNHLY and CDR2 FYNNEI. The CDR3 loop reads CASSGLAAGAEQYF. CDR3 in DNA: TGTGCCAGCAGTGGTTTGGCAGCGGGGGCGGAGCAGTACTTC.

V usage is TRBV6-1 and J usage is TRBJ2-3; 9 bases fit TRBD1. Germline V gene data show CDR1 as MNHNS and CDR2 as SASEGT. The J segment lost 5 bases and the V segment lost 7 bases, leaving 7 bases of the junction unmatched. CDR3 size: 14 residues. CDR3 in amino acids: CASKLTGGKDTQYF. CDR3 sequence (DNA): TGTGCCAGCAAGCTGACAGGGGGGAAAGATACGCAGTATTTT.

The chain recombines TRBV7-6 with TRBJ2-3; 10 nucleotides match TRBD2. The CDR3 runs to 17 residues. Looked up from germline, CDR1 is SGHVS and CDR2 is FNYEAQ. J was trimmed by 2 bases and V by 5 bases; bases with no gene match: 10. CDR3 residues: CASSLNGLAVYTDTQYF. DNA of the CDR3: TGTGCCAGCAGCCTAAACGGACTAGCGGTTTACACAGATACGCAGTATTTT. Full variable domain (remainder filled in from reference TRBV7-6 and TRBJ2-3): GAGVSQSPRYKVTKRGQDVALRCDPISGHVSLYWYRQALGQGPEFLTYFNYEAQQDKSGLPNDRFSAERPEGSISTLTIQRTEQRDSAMYRCASSLNGLAVYTDTQYFGPGTRLTVL.

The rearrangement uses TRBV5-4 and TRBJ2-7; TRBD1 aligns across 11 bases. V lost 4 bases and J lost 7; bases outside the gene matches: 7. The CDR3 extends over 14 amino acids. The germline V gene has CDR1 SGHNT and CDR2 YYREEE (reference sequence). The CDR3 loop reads CASSIAGTGGEQYF. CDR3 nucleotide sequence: TGTGCCAGCAGCATCGCCGGGACAGGGGGGGAGCAGTACTTC.

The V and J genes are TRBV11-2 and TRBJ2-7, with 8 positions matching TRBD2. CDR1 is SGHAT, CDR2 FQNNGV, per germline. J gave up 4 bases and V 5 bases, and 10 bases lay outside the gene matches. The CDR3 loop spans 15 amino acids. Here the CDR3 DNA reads TGTGCCAGCAGCCGGAGCGGGGGTGCCTCTTACGAGCAGTACTTC. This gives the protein CASSRSGGASYEQYF. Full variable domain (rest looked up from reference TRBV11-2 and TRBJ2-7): EAGVAQSPRYKIIEKRQSVAFWCNPISGHATLYWYQQILGQGPKLLIQFQNNGVVDDSQLPKDRFSAERLKGVDSTLKIQPAKLEDSAVYLCASSRSGGASYEQYFGPGTRLTVT.

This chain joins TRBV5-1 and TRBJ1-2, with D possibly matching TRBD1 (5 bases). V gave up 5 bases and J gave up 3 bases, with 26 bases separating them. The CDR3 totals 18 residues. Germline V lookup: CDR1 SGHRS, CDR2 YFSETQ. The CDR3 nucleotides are TGCGCCAGCAGGTCTCTTCAGGGCGCCTCTGAGTCTTACTATGGCTACACCTTC. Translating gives CASRSLQGASESYYGYTF.

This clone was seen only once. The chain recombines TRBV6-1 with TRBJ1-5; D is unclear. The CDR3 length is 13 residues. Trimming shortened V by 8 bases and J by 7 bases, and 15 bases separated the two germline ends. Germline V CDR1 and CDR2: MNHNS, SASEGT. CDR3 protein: CASGMRVGQPQHF. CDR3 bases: TGTGCCAGCGGGATGAGGGTAGGCCAGCCCCAGCATTTT.

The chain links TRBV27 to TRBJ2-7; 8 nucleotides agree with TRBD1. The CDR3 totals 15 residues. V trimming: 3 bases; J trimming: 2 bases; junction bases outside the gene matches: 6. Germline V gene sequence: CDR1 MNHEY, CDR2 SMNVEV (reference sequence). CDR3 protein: CASSFGQGRPYEQYF. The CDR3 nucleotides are TGTGCCAGCAGTTTTGGACAGGGAAGACCCTACGAGCAGTACTTC.